The rows below give T cell receptor beta chains drawn from one sample of a study of T cell clusters in autoimmune cytopenias. TCRdb reanalyzed the multiplex PCR reads, giving one entry per CDR3 protein sequence and no DNA. In all, the sample yields under 8,000 distinct CDR3 sequences. The data were also submitted as part of a second study, on T cell repertoires in aging, cancer and after chemotherapy.

Sequences were obtained from peripheral blood. These receptors all come from a human donor in good health. Both conserved end residues are part of each CDR3. Size values are once, few and many counts, or a class for expanded clones, and some rows have none.

abundance,v_gene,j_gene,CDR3aa
NA,TRBV24-1,TRBJ1-4,CATPRTATNEKLFF
NA,TRBV13,TRBJ1-1,CASSPGPGANTEAFF
medium-sized,TRBV19,TRBJ2-3,CASSSTGWGSDTQYF
medium-sized,TRBV6-5,TRBJ1-2,CASSSDRVYGYTF
NA,TRBV7-6,TRBJ2-1,CASSLAWGSSYNEQFF
NA,TRBV19,TRBJ1-5,CASSIDSGTGNQPQHF
NA,TRBV18,TRBJ1-5,CASSPVINQPQHF
NA,TRBV5-4,TRBJ2-2,CASSSGHSDTGELFF
NA,TRBV6-2/TRBV6-3,TRBJ2-5,CASTRDGAQETQYF
NA,TRBV5-6,TRBJ2-2,CASSLDKQTGGLFF
NA,TRBV5-5,TRBJ1-5,CASSFRGSSNQPQHF
NA,TRBV18,TRBJ2-7,CASSPPTGGPHEQYF
NA,TRBV9,TRBJ2-7,CASSRGLGLSSYEQYF
NA,TRBV11-2,TRBJ2-1,CASSFSGGQFF